Listed below are T cell receptor beta chains from one sample, sequenced in a study of T-cell reconstitution after alpha-beta-depleted transplantation in children. Each CDR3 protein is one row after TCRdb ran MiXCR on the PCR reads. The sample shows some 350,000 distinct CDR3 sequences, 10% of them seen only once. Sequencing used PBMCs from the stem cell graft donor, obtained from the stem cell graft. These receptors were collected from a human donor who donated a stem cell graft to a child with acute lymphoblastic leukemia. CDR3s include the opening cysteine and the closing phenylalanine or tryptophan. D genes are given only for firm matches. Clone size is stated in some rows and not others, as once, few, many or a class when expanded.

clone size	J gene	V gene	D gene	CDR3 protein	CDR3 DNA
-	TRBJ1-2	TRBV29-1	TRBD1	CSVFTGESWGYTF	TGCAGCGTTTTCACAGGGGAGAGTTGGGGCTACACCTTC
few	TRBJ2-7	TRBV9	TRBD2	CASGESGKNREQYF	TGTGCCAGTGGTGAGAGCGGGAAGAATCGCGAGCAGTACTTC
-	TRBJ2-1	TRBV18	-	CASSPPPGNEQFF	TGTGCCAGCTCACCACCCCCCGGAAATGAGCAGTTCTTC
-	TRBJ2-7	TRBV30	-	CAWSTLGPRFYEQYF	TGTGCCTGGAGCACTCTGGGGCCCCGTTTTTACGAGCAGTACTTC
once	TRBJ2-7	TRBV7-9	-	CASSLVGQLHSYEQYF	TGTGCCAGCAGCTTAGTAGGGCAGCTACACTCCTACGAGCAGTACTTC
once	TRBJ2-2	TRBV10-1	TRBD2	CASSSLAGDTGELFF	TGCGCCAGCAGTAGCCTAGCGGGAGACACCGGGGAGCTGTTTTTT
few	TRBJ2-7	TRBV10-3	-	CAIKYQTSYEQYF	TGTGCCATCAAATACCAGACCAGCTACGAGCAGTACTTC
-	TRBJ1-5	TRBV5-6	-	CASSLVASNQPQHF	TGTGCCAGCAGCCTCGTTGCGAGCAATCAGCCCCAGCATTTT
many	TRBJ2-7	TRBV4-1	-	CASSQDFSYEQYF	TGCGCCAGCAGCCAAGACTTCTCCTACGAGCAGTACTTC
few	TRBJ2-2	TRBV27	-	CASSFAALTGSPGELFF	TGTGCCAGCAGTTTTGCCGCCCTAACAGGGTCCCCCGGGGAGCTGTTTTTT
few	TRBJ2-1	TRBV7-9	TRBD2	CASSAWTSGSSYNEQFF	TGTGCCAGCAGCGCTTGGACTAGCGGGAGTTCCTACAATGAGCAGTTCTTC
-	TRBJ2-7	TRBV29-1	-	CSVVGGTPYEQYF	TGCAGCGTTGTAGGCGGGACGCCCTACGAGCAGTACTTC
-	TRBJ2-7	TRBV12-3/TRBV12-4	TRBD2	CASSPGTSGLLGNEQYF	TGTGCCAGCAGTCCAGGGACTAGCGGGCTCTTGGGAAACGAGCAGTACTTC
few	TRBJ1-1	TRBV12-3/TRBV12-4	-	CASRLRFGNTEAFF	TGTGCCAGCAGGCTCAGATTCGGGAACACTGAAGCTTTCTTT
few	TRBJ2-1	TRBV4-1	TRBD2	CASSQEGGSGGYNEQFF	TGCGCCAGCAGCCAAGAAGGAGGTAGCGGGGGCTACAATGAGCAGTTCTTC
few	TRBJ2-1	TRBV7-2	-	CASSLARDPSYNEQFF	TGTGCCAGCAGCTTAGCGCGAGACCCGTCCTACAATGAGCAGTTCTTC
many	TRBJ2-1	TRBV28	TRBD2	CASSRASGANEQFF	TGTGCCAGCAGTCGGGCTAGCGGGGCTAATGAGCAGTTCTTC
few	TRBJ2-3	TRBV7-3	-	CASSLRRHPSTDTQYF	TGTGCCAGCAGCTTACGACGGCATCCTAGCACAGATACGCAGTATTTT
many	TRBJ2-3	TRBV7-3	TRBD1	CASSSGQGATDTQYF	TGTGCCAGCAGCTCGGGACAGGGGGCCACAGATACGCAGTATTTT
many	TRBJ2-2	TRBV5-1	-	CASTLGTGELFF	TGCGCCAGCACCCTGGGCACCGGGGAGCTGTTTTTT
-	TRBJ2-7	TRBV29-1	-	CSVGYEQYF	TGCAGCGTTGGCTACGAGCAGTACTTC
many	TRBJ2-1	TRBV28	TRBD2	CASSTSSGLYSYNEQFF	TGTGCCAGCAGTACCTCGTCGGGACTATACTCCTACAATGAGCAGTTCTTC
many	TRBJ2-7	TRBV14	-	CASSLTGRSYEQYF	TGTGCCAGCAGCCTTACAGGGAGGTCCTACGAGCAGTACTTC
-	TRBJ1-4	TRBV7-9	-	CASSLALSEKLFF	TGTGCCAGCAGCTTAGCGCTTTCCGAAAAACTGTTTTTT
-	TRBJ1-2	TRBV9	TRBD1	CASSVLQGNYGYTF	TGTGCCAGCAGCGTTTTACAGGGGAACTATGGCTACACCTTC
-	TRBJ2-4	TRBV11-1	-	CASSPDVRGPTAKNIQYF	TGTGCCAGCAGCCCGGACGTGAGGGGACCCACGGCCAAAAACATTCAGTACTTC
many	TRBJ2-7	TRBV4-3	TRBD2	CASSQRLAGDYEQYF	TGCGCCAGCAGCCAAAGGTTAGCGGGAGACTACGAGCAGTACTTC
many	TRBJ2-1	TRBV9	-	CASSPGVYNEQFF	TGTGCCAGCAGCCCAGGGGTATACAATGAGCAGTTCTTC
few	TRBJ1-1	TRBV5-1	-	CASSLGSDRNTEAFF	TGCGCCAGCAGCTTGGGGAGCGACAGGAACACTGAAGCTTTCTTT
few	TRBJ1-1	TRBV2	-	CASRGRGASDTEAFF	TGTGCCAGCAGGGGTAGGGGGGCTTCCGACACTGAAGCTTTCTTT
-	TRBJ2-1	TRBV27	TRBD2	CASSSRLAGVVAYNEQFF	TGTGCCAGCAGTTCTAGGCTAGCGGGAGTCGTCGCCTACAATGAGCAGTTCTTC
few	TRBJ2-7	TRBV28	-	CASSFLASYEQYF	TGTGCCAGCAGTTTCCTGGCGTCCTACGAGCAGTACTTC
-	TRBJ2-7	TRBV7-9	-	CASSPISVQYF	TGTGCCAGCAGCCCCATCTCTGTGCAGTACTTC
-	TRBJ2-3	TRBV4-2	TRBD2	CASSQGLVADTQYF	TGTGCCAGCAGCCAGGGACTAGTCGCAGATACGCAGTATTTT
-	TRBJ2-1	TRBV9	-	CASSVHPSSYNEQFF	TGTGCCAGCAGCGTACACCCGAGCTCCTACAATGAGCAGTTCTTC
-	TRBJ2-6	TRBV11-1	-	CASSIIKDRDTMWGANVLTF	TGTGCCAGCAGCATAATAAAGGATCGGGACACCATGTGGGGGGCCAACGTCCTGACTTTC
-	TRBJ2-1	TRBV21-1	-	CASSKGRNRYNEQFF	TGTGCCAGCAGCAAAGGAAGGAATCGATACAATGAGCAGTTCTTC
few	TRBJ2-1	TRBV3-1	TRBD2	CASTGSGRVYNEQFF	TGTGCCAGCACCGGTAGCGGGAGGGTATACAATGAGCAGTTCTTC
few	TRBJ2-7	TRBV4-1	-	CASSQDPASEQYF	TGCGCCAGCAGCCAAGATCCCGCGTCCGAGCAGTACTTC
many	TRBJ2-1	TRBV7-9	-	CASSFPSTNEQFF	TGTGCCAGCAGCTTCCCTAGTACCAATGAGCAGTTCTTC
few	TRBJ2-5	TRBV11-1	TRBD2	CASSPPKGTSGRTQETQYF	TGTGCCAGCAGCCCTCCCAAAGGGACTAGCGGCAGAACCCAAGAGACCCAGTACTTC
-	TRBJ2-1	TRBV20-1	TRBD2	CSARTRGLAGLSYNEQFF	TGCAGTGCTAGAACCCGGGGGCTAGCGGGACTCTCCTACAATGAGCAGTTCTTC
once	TRBJ1-1	TRBV6-5	-	CASSYSGLATEAFF	TGTGCCAGCAGTTACTCGGGGTTGGCCACTGAAGCTTTCTTT
few	TRBJ2-3	TRBV14	TRBD2	CASSQDSGRSRYTQYF	TGTGCCAGCAGCCAAGATAGCGGGAGGTCCCGATATACGCAGTATTTT
-	TRBJ2-3	TRBV5-6	TRBD2	CASSQAGGPSDTQYF	TGTGCCAGCAGCCAAGCGGGAGGGCCATCTGATACGCAGTATTTT
few	TRBJ2-5	TRBV20-1	-	CSAMAQAGELWGGGQTQYF	TGCAGTGCGATGGCCCAAGCAGGGGAGCTGTGGGGTGGCGGGCAGACCCAGTACTTC
many	TRBJ2-7	TRBV4-2	-	CASSQGLAMGYEQYF	TGTGCCAGCAGCCAAGGGCTAGCTATGGGCTACGAGCAGTACTTC
few	TRBJ2-2	TRBV6-1	TRBD1	CASDRGNTGELFF	TGTGCCAGTGACAGGGGTAACACCGGGGAGCTGTTTTTT
-	TRBJ1-1	TRBV7-9	-	CASSLSAGADTEAFF	TGTGCCAGCAGCTTGTCCGCGGGGGCGGACACTGAAGCTTTCTTT
-	TRBJ2-5	TRBV4-1	-	CASSLLAAYQETQYF	TGCGCCAGCAGCCTCTTAGCGGCGTACCAAGAGACCCAGTACTTC
many	TRBJ2-7	TRBV5-1	-	CASSVSDPNHEQYF	TGCGCCAGCAGCGTTTCTGATCCAAACCACGAGCAGTACTTC
few	TRBJ1-5	TRBV4-3	-	CASSQDRVNQPQHF	TGCGCCAGCAGCCAAGATAGAGTCAATCAGCCCCAGCATTTT
-	TRBJ2-5	TRBV27	TRBD2	CASRSLLAGSQETQYF	TGTGCCAGCAGGTCCCTTTTAGCGGGATCTCAAGAGACCCAGTACTTC
few	TRBJ2-3	TRBV5-1	TRBD1	CASSLEFVGTGTYTQYF	TGCGCCAGCAGCTTGGAATTTGTGGGGACAGGGACATATACGCAGTATTTT